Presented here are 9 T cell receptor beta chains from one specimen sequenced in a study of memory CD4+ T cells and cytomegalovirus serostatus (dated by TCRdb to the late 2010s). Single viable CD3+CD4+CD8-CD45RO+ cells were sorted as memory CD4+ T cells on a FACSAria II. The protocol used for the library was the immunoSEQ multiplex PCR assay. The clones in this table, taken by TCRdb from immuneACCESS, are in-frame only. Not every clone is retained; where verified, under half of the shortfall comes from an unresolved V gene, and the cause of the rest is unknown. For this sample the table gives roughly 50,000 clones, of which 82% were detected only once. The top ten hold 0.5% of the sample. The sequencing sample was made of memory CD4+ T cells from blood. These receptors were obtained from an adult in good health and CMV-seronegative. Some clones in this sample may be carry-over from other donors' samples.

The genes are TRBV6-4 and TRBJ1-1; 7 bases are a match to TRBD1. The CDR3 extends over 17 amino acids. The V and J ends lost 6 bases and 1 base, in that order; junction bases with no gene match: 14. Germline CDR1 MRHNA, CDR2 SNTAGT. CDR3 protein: CASSSSLGAGGNTEAFF. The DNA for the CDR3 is TGTGCCAGCAGCTCGAGTCTCGGGGCAGGGGGGAACACTGAAGCTTTCTTT.

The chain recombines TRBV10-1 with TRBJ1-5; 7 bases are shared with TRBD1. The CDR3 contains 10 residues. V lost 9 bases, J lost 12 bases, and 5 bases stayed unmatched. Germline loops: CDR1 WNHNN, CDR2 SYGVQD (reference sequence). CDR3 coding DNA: TGCGCCAGGATGACAGGGAACCAGCATTTT. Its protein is CARMTGNQHF.

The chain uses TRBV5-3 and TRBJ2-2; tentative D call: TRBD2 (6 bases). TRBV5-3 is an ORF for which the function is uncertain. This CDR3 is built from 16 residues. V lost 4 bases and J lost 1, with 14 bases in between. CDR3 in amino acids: CARSTFAGWNTGELFF. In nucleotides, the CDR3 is TGTGCCAGAAGCACGTTCGCGGGATGGAACACCGGGGAGCTGTTTTTT.

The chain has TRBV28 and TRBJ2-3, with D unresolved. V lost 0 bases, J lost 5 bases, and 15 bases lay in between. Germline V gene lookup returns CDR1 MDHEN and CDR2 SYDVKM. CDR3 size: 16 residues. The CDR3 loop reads CASSLWGGLGKDTQYF. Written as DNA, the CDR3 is TGTGCCAGCAGTTTATGGGGCGGTTTGGGCAAAGATACGCAGTATTTT.

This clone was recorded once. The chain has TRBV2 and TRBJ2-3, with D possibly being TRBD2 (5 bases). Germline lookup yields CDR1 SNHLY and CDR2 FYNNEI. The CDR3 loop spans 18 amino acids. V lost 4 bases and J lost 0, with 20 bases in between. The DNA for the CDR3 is TGTGCCAGCAGTGGGATTCTCTGGAGGACGACTAGCACAGATACGCAGTATTTT. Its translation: CASSGILWRTTSTDTQYF.

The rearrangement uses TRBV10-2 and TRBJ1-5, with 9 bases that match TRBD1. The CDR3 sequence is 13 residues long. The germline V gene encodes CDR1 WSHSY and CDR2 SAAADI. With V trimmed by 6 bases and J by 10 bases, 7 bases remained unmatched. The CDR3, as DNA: TGCGCCAGCAGCGGACAGGGGAGTCTCCCCCAGCATTTT. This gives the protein CASSGQGSLPQHF.

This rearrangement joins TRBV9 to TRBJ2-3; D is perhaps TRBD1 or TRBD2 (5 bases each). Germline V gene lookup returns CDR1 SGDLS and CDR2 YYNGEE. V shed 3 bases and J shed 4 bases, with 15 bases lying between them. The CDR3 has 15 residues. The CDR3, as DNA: TGTGCCAGCAGCGGCCGGGGCCTCGCAGCAGATACGCAGTATTTT. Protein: CASSGRGLAADTQYF.

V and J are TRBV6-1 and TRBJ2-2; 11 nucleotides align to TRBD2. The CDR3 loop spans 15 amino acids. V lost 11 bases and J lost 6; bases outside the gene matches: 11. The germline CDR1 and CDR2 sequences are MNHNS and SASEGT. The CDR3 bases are TGTGCCTCCGGGGAGGCTAGCGGGAGGCCCGGGGAGCTGTTTTTT. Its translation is CASGEASGRPGELFF.

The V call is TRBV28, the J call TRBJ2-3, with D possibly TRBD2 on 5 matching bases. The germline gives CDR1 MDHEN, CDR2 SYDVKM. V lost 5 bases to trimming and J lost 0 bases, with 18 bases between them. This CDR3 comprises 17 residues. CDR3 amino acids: CASSPYSGGLSTDTQYF. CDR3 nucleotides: TGTGCCAGCAGTCCTTACTCGGGCGGGCTAAGCACAGATACGCAGTATTTT.